Described below is a single TCR beta chain sequence and its context. As yet, its antigen is unknown. Sequenced by immunoSEQ multiplex PCR; TCRdb stores in-frame clones only, minus some. Seen here are about 70,000 clones, roughly three quarters observed once, and the top ten hold about 5.4%. The data originate from a study of OX40 agonist ivuxolimab in advanced cancers. Across the whole study: The dose-escalation group included hepatocellular carcinoma, melanoma, renal cell carcinoma and head and neck cancer. Averaging about 60 years in age, with a range of roughly 23 to 80, the cohort was about 86% male. Notes on the study in general: Within 6 weeks, CD4+ and CD8+ blood T cells expanded clonally at 0.1 to 3.0 mg/kg.

On cycle 4 day 1 and cycle 7 day 1, as well as at baseline, blood was sampled. This CDR3 has 13 amino acids. CDR1 MDHEN and CDR2 SYDVKM come from the germline V gene. V was pared by 6 bases and J by 2 bases, with 10 bases between. The sequences come from CD4+ or CD8+ T cells sorted from blood, collected in a trial of the OX40 agonist ivuxolimab. The source is an adult with an advanced solid tumor such as melanoma, head and neck, liver or kidney cancer. The chain recombines TRBV28 with TRBJ1-2; D may be TRBD1 (5 bases). The CDR3 spells CASRIPGNYGYTF. The CDR3 DNA follows: TGTGCCAGCAGGATCCCAGGGAACTATGGCTACACCTTC.